Below, one T cell receptor (beta chain) is given with its context. The clone's antigen remains unknown. The record has no base qualities; no much larger clone is one base away. This sample was included in a study of chemoradiotherapy in HPV16-positive cancers (dated by TCRdb to 2021 to 2024). The study in broad terms: Using functional T-cell assays on cells from two HPV16-positive patients, the researchers defined candidate HPV-specific T-cell clones and common TCR motifs. The study asked whether T-cell immunity to the HPV oncoproteins E6 and E7 changes during chemoradiotherapy and whether this immunity affects survival. TCR repertoires from roughly 87 patients with HPV-related cancers were then used to track the candidate HPV-specific TCRs and motifs.

Repertoires were sampled repeatedly over the course of chemoradiotherapy so that clonal expansion in the tumor microenvironment could be followed. Paper-wide results and their limitations: In HPV16-positive patients, expansion of HPV-responsive T cells during chemoradiotherapy was associated with improved recurrence-free survival. The functional definition of HPV-specific T cells was derived from only two HPV16-positive patients, and the survival association was reported for HPV16-positive patients. Expansion of candidate HPV-specific clones and E7-related TCR motifs was observed in the tumor microenvironment during treatment, whereas no such expansion was observed for non-HPV-specific T cells.

Receptors were amplified or captured by the immunoSEQ multiplex PCR assay. Drawn from immuneACCESS, this table holds only the in-frame rearrangements with V and J called that TCRdb kept. Clones are partly lost; checked studies trace under half to an unresolved V gene and leave the rest unexplained. The sample profile shows 7,000 to 10,000 clones; 70% to 90% of them were found once. The ten largest clones take up about 3.1% of the sample. From its cysteine to its phenylalanine, the CDR3 spans 13 amino acids. Just the 39-base CDR3 DNA is kept, in frame starting at base 1. V is shortened by 6 bases, J by 3 bases, and the region joining them spans 11 bases. The germline V gene gives CDR1 as KGHSH and CDR2 as LQKENI.

This clonotype was sampled from a human donor with HPV-associated anogenital cancer. The chain is assembled from TRBV18 and TRBJ1-1, with the D gene call left open. Specimen: tumor tissue, collected from a patient who underwent chemoradiotherapy. The CDR3 amino acid sequence is: CASSGRIDTEAFF. In nucleotides, the sequence is TGTGCCAGCTCGGGCAGGATTGACACTGAAGCTTTCTTT.